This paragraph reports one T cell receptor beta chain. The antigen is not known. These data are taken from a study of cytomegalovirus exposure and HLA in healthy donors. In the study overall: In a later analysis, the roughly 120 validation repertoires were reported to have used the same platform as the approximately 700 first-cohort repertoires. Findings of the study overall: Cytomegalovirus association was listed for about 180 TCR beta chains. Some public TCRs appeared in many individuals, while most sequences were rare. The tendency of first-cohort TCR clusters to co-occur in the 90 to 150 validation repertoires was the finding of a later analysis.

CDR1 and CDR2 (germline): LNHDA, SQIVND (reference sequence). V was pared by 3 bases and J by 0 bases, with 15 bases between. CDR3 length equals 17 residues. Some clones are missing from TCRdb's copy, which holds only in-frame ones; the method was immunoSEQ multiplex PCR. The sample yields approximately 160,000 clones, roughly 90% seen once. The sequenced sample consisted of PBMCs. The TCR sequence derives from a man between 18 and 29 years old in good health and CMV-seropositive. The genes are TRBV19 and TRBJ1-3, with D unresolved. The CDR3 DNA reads TGTGCCAGTAGTATCGTCCCCCGGGTGAACTCTGGAAACACCATATATTTT. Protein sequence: CASSIVPRVNSGNTIYF.